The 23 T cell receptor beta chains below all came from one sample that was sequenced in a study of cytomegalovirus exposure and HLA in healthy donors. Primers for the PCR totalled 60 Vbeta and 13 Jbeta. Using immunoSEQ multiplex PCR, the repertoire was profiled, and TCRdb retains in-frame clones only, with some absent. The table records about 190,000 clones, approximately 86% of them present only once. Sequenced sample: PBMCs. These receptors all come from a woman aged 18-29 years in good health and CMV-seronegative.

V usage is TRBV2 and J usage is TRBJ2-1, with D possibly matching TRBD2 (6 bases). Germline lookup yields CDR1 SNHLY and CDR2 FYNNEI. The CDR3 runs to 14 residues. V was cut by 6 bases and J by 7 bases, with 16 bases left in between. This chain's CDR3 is CASRRRVILNEQFF. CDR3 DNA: TGTGCCAGCAGAAGGAGGGTTATCTTGAATGAGCAGTTCTTC.

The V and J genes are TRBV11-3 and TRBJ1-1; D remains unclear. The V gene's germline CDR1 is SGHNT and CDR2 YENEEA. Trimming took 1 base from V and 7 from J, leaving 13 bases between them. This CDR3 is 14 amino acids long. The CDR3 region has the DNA TGTGCCAGCAGCTTAGGAGGAACGGCAAGTGAAGCTTTCTTT. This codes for CASSLGGTASEAFF. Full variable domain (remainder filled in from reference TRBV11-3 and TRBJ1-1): EAGVVQSPRYKIIEKKQPVAFWCNPISGHNTLYWYLQNLGQGPELLIRYENEEAVDDSQLPKDRFSAERLKGVDSTLKIQPAELGDSAVYLCASSLGGTASEAFFGQGTRLTVV.

DNA for the CDR3: TGTGCCAGCAGTTACGGCTACCTAGGGGTCTACAATGAGCAGTTCTTC. Protein: CASSYGYLGVYNEQFF. The chain links TRBV6-5 to TRBJ2-1, with D possibly being TRBD1 (5 bases). Trimming pared 2 bases from V and 3 bases from J, leaving 14 bases between. Germline CDR1 MNHEY, CDR2 SVGAGI. This CDR3 is built from 16 residues.

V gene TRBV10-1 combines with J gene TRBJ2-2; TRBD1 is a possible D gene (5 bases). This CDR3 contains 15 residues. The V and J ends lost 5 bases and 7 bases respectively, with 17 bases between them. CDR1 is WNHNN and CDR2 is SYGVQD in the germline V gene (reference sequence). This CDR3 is CASSQTGRDGGELFF. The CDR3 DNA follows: TGCGCCAGCAGTCAAACTGGCAGGGATGGCGGGGAGCTGTTTTTT.

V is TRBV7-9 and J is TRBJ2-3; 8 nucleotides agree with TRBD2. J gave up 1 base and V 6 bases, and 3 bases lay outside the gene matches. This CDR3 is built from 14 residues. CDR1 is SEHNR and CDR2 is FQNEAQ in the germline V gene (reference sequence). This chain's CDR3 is CASRFSGGTDTQYF. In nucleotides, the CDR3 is TGTGCCAGCAGATTTAGCGGGGGCACAGATACGCAGTATTTT. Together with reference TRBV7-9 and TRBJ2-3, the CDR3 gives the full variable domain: DTGVSQNPRHKITKRGQNVTFRCDPISEHNRLYWYRQTLGQGPEFLTYFQNEAQLEKSRLLSDRFSAERPKGSFSTLEIQRTEQGDSAMYLCASRFSGGTDTQYFGPGTRLTVL.

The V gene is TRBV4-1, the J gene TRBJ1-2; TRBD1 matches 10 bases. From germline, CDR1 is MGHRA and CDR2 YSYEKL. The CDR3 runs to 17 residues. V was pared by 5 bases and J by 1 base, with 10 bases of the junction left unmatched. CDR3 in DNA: TGCGCCAGCAGCTCTCCGCGGACAGGGGGTATTAACTATGGCTACACCTTC. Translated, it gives CASSSPRTGGINYGYTF.

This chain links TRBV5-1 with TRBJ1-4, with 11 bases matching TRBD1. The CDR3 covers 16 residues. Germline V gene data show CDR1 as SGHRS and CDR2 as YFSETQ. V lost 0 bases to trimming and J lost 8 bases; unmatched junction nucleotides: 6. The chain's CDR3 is CASSLEGQGAREKLFF. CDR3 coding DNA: TGCGCCAGCAGCTTGGAAGGACAGGGGGCAAGGGAAAAACTGTTTTTT.

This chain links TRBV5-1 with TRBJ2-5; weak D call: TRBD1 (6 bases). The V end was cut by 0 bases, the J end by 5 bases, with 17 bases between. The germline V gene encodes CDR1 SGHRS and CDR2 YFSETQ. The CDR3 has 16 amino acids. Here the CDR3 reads CASSLAGVSVGETQYF. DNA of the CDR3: TGCGCCAGCAGCTTGGCAGGGGTGTCGGTGGGGGAGACCCAGTACTTC.

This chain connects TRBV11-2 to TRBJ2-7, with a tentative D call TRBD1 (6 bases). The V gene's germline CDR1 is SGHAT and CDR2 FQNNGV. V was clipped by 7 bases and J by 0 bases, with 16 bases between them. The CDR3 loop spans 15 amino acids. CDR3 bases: TGTGCCAGCACCAAACAGGGCACCCTCTCCTACGAGCAGTACTTC. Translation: CASTKQGTLSYEQYF.

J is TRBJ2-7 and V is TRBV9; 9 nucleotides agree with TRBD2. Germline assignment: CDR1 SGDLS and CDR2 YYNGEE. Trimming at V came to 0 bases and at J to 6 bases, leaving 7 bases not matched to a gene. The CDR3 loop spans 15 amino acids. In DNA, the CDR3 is TGTGCCAGCAGCGTAGTGGGAGCGGGAGGAGCCGAGCAGTACTTC. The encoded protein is CASSVVGAGGAEQYF. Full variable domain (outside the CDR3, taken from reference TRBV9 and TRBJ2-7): DSGVTQTPKHLITATGQRVTLRCSPRSGDLSVYWYQQSLDQGLQFLIQYYNGEERAKGNILERFSAQQFPDLHSELNLSSLELGDSALYFCASSVVGAGGAEQYFGPGTRLTVT.

The CDR3 DNA follows: TGTGCCAGCAGTTGGGCGGACAGCGTGGCTGAAAAACTGTTTTTT. This codes for CASSWADSVAEKLFF. The chain uses TRBV27 and TRBJ1-4, with D tentatively TRBD1 (6 bases). Per the germline V gene, CDR1 is MNHEY and CDR2 is SMNVEV (reference sequence). The CDR3 has 15 residues. Trimming left V 4 bases short and J 7 bases short, with 16 bases between.

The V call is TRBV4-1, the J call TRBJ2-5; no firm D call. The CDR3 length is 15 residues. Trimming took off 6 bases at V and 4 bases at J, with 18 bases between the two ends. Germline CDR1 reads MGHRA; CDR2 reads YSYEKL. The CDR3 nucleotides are TGCGCCAGCAGTTGGGTTTCCCAGGAAGGAGAGACCCAGTACTTC. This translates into CASSWVSQEGETQYF.

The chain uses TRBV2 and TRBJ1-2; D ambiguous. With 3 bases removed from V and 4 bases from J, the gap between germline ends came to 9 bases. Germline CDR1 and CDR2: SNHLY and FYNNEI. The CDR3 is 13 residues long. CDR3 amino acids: CASSEGGLYGYTF. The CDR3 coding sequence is TGTGCCAGCAGTGAGGGAGGGCTCTATGGCTACACCTTC.

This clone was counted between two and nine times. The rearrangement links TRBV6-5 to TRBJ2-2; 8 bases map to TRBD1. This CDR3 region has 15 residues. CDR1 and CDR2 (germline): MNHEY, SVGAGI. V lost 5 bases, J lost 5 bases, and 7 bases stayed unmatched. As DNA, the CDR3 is TGTGCCAGCAGTCAGGGACAGGCGGTAACCGGGGAGCTGTTTTTT. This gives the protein CASSQGQAVTGELFF.

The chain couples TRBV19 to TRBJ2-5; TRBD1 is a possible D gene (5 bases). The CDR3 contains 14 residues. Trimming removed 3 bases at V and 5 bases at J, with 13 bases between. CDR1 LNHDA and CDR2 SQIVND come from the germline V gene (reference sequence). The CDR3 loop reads CASSIGAGLETQYF. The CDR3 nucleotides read TGTGCCAGTAGTATTGGTGCAGGGTTGGAGACCCAGTACTTC.

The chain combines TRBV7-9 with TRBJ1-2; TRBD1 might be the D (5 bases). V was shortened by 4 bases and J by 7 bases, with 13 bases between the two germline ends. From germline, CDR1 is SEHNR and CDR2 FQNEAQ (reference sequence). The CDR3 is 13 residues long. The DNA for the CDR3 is TGTGCCAGCAGCTACGGGACTGGATCTGGCTACACCTTC. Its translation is CASSYGTGSGYTF.

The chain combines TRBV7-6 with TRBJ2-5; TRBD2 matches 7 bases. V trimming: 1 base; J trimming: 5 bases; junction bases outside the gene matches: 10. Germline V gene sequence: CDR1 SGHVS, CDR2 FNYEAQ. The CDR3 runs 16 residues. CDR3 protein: CASSLVLAEERETQYF. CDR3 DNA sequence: TGTGCCAGCAGCTTAGTTCTAGCGGAGGAACGGGAGACCCAGTACTTC.

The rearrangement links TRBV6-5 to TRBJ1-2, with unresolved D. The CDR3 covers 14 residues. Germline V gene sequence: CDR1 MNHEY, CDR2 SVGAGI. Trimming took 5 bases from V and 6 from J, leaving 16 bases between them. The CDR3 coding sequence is TGTGCCAGCAGTCTCCAAATACCTACTCATGGCTACACCTTC. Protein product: CASSLQIPTHGYTF.

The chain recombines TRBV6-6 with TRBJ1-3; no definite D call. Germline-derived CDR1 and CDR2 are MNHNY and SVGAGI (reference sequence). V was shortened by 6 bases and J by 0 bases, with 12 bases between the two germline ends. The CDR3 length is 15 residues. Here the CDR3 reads CASRSQATSGNTIYF. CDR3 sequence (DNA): TGTGCCAGCAGGTCCCAGGCCACCTCTGGAAACACCATATATTTT.

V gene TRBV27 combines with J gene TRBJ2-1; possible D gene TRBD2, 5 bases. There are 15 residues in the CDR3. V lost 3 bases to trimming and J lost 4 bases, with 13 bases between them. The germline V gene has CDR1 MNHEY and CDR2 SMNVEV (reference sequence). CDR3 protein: CASSLSGSPYNEQFF. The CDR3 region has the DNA TGTGCCAGCAGTTTGAGCGGTTCACCTTACAATGAGCAGTTCTTC.

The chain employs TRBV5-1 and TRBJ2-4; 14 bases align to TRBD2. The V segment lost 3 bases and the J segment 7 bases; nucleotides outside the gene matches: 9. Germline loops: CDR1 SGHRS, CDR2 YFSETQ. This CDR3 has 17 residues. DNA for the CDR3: TGCGCCAGCAGCTCGGGACTAGCGGGGGCCTCCGGGAACATTCAGTACTTC. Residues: CASSSGLAGASGNIQYF.

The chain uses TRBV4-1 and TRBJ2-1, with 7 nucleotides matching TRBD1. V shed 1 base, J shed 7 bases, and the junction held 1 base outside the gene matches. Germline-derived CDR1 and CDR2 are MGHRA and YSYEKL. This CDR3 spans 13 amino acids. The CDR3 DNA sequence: TGCGCCAGCAGCCAAGCACAGGGGAATGAGCAGTTCTTC. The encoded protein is CASSQAQGNEQFF.

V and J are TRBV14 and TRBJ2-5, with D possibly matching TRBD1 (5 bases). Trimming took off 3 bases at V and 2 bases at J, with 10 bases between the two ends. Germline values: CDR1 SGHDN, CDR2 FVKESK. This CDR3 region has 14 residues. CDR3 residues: CASSHNRQQETQYF. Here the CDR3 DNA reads TGTGCCAGCAGCCATAACCGACAGCAAGAGACCCAGTACTTC.